This T cell receptor beta chain was sequenced during a study of cytomegalovirus exposure and HLA in healthy donors. Study-wide results and limits: In vitro work confirmed that a few CMV-associated chains recognize CMV antigens.

The CDR3 is 14 residues long. Trimming shortened V by 0 bases and J by 5 bases, and 11 bases separated the two germline ends. Germline-derived CDR1 and CDR2 are GTSNPN and SVGIG (reference sequence). Details on this clone: Its antigen is currently unknown.

The primer mix had 60 Vbeta and 13 Jbeta primers. Sequencing used immunoSEQ multiplex PCR; TCRdb keeps in-frame clones, though not all of them. Of 140,000 to 150,000 clones detected, about 80% appear once; the ten largest clones hold around 9.7%. The source of this sequence is a woman aged 55-69 years in good health and CMV-seropositive. This sequence joins TRBV30 and TRBJ1-3; D gene uncertain. The sample comprised PBMCs. The CDR3 DNA is TGTGCCTGGAGTGTTCCCGGGGTTAGAAACACCATATATTTT. Protein: CAWSVPGVRNTIYF. Looking up the rest from reference TRBV30 and TRBJ1-3 gives the full variable domain: SQTIHQWPATLVQPVGSPLSLECTVEGTSNPNLYWYRQAAGRGLQLLFYSVGIGQISSEVPQNLSASRPQDRQFILSSKKLLLSDSGFYLCAWSVPGVRNTIYFGEGSWLTVV.